This T cell receptor (beta chain) was recovered during a study of control samples from healthy donors and cancer patients. The method was immunoSEQ multiplex PCR; TCRdb's version includes in-frame clones alone and lacks a portion of them. The repertoire consists of 90,000 to 130,000 clones, with over 75% occurring once and the leading ten covering around 4%. Per the germline V gene, CDR1 is LGHNA and CDR2 is YNFKEQ. The CDR3 has 16 residues. V dropped 1 base and J dropped 5; count of bases not matched to a gene: 7. The clonotype comes from a woman aged 60-75 years with lung cancer. Specimen: PBMCs. The rearrangement links TRBV4-2 to TRBJ2-1; 8 nucleotides align to TRBD2. CDR3: CASSQGIGGAHNEQFF. CDR3 nucleotide sequence: TGTGCCAGCAGCCAAGGGATCGGGGGGGCACACAATGAGCAGTTCTTC.